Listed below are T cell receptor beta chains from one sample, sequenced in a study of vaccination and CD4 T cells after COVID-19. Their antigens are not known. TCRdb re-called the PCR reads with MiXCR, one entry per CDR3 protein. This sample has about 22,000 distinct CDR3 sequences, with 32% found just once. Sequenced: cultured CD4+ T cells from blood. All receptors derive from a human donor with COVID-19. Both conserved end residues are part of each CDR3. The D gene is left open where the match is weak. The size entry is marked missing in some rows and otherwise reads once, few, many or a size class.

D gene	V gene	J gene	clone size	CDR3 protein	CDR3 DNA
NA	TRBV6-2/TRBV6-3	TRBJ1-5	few	CASSLGVNQPQHF	TGTGCCAGCAGTTTGGGGGTCAATCAGCCCCAGCATTTT
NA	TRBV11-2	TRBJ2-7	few	CASSPPLRVAEQYF	TGTGCCAGCAGCCCACCCCTTCGGGTAGCCGAGCAGTACTTC
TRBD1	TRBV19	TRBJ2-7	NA	CASTPGQGDEQYF	TGTGCCAGCACCCCGGGACAGGGGGACGAGCAGTACTTC
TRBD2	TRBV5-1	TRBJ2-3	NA	CASSTSGGAADTQYF	TGCGCCAGCAGCACTAGCGGGGGGGCCGCAGATACGCAGTATTTT
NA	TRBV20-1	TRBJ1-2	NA	CSAGAADYGYTF	TGCAGTGCCGGGGCTGCGGACTATGGCTACACCTTC
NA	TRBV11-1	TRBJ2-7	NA	CASSAGYEQYF	TGTGCCAGCAGCGCCGGCTACGAGCAGTACTTC
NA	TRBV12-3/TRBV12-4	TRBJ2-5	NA	CASRPRDTLGVTQYF	TGTGCCAGCAGGCCTAGGGACACCCTAGGTGTGACCCAGTACTTC
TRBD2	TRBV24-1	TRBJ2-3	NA	CATSGTAGGRLTDTQYF	TGTGCCACCAGTGGAACGGCGGGGGGCCGACTCACAGATACGCAGTATTTT
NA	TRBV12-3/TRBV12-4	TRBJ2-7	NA	CASRGQTSSYEQYF	TGTGCCAGCAGAGGACAGACAAGCTCCTACGAGCAGTACTTC
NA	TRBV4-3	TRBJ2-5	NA	CASSQDNGETQYF	TGCGCCAGCAGCCAAGATAACGGAGAGACCCAGTACTTC
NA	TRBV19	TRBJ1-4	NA	CASSMVARQGEKLFF	TGTGCCAGTAGTATGGTAGCGAGGCAAGGTGAAAAACTGTTTTTT
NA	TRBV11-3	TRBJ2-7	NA	CASSLFGRTLYEQYF	TGTGCCAGCAGCTTATTCGGCAGGACCCTTTACGAGCAGTACTTC
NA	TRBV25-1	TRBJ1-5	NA	CASSGTGRGQPQHF	TGTGCCAGCAGTGGAACAGGGAGGGGTCAGCCCCAGCATTTT
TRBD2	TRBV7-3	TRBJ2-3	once	CASSLEPGRGTDTQYF	TGTGCCAGCAGCCTCGAACCGGGGAGGGGCACAGATACGCAGTATTTT
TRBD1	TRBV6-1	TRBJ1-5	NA	CASSGSFGTGNQPQHF	TGTGCCAGCAGTGGGTCGTTTGGGACAGGGAACCAGCCCCAGCATTTT
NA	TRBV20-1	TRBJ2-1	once	CSARVRGFASYNEQFF	TGCAGTGCTAGAGTGAGGGGGTTCGCCTCCTACAATGAGCAGTTCTTC
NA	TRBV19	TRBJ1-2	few	CASSERQYSGYTF	TGTGCCAGTAGCGAAAGACAGTACAGTGGCTACACCTTC
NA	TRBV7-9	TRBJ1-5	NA	CASSLGQTGNQPQHF	TGTGCCAGCAGCTTAGGTCAGACGGGCAATCAGCCCCAGCATTTT
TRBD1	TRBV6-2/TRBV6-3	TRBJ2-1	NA	CASRPTGGSYNEQFF	TGTGCCAGCAGGCCCACAGGGGGGTCCTACAATGAGCAGTTCTTC
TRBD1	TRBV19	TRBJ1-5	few	CASSIGQGGINQPQHF	TGTGCCAGTAGTATAGGACAGGGAGGAATCAATCAGCCCCAGCATTTT
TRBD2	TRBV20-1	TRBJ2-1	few	CSASPGGPWNEQFF	TGCAGTGCTAGCCCGGGGGGGCCCTGGAATGAGCAGTTCTTC
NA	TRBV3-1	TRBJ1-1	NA	CASSQGSEAFF	TGTGCCAGCAGCCAAGGTTCTGAAGCTTTCTTT
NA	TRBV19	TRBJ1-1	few	CASKDKQGAEAFF	TGTGCCAGTAAGGATAAACAGGGCGCTGAAGCTTTCTTT
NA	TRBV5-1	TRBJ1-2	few	CASSFQPGRDGYTF	TGCGCCAGCAGCTTTCAGCCAGGGCGGGATGGCTACACCTTC
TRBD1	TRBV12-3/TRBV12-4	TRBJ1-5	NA	CASSATGGEGQPQHF	TGTGCCAGCAGTGCTACAGGGGGCGAAGGCCAGCCCCAGCATTTT
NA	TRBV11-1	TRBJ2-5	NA	CASSLAGGHFQETQYF	TGTGCCAGCAGCTTAGCGGGTGGACATTTCCAAGAGACCCAGTACTTC
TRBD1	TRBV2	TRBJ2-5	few	CASSEPGQGVETQYF	TGTGCCAGCAGCGAACCGGGACAGGGAGTAGAGACCCAGTACTTC
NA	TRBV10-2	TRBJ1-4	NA	CASRHSRATNEKLFF	TGCGCCAGCAGACACTCCCGGGCCACTAATGAAAAACTGTTTTTT
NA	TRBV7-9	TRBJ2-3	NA	CASSLAGAPDTQYF	TGTGCCAGCAGCTTAGCGGGGGCCCCAGATACGCAGTATTTT
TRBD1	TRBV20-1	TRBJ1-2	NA	CSAWTGANYGYTF	TGCAGTGCTTGGACAGGGGCTAACTATGGCTACACCTTC
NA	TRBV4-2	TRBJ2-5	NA	CASSQDSATGGQETQYF	TGTGCCAGCAGCCAAGATTCCGCGACAGGTGGACAAGAGACCCAGTACTTC
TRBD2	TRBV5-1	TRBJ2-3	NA	CTSSLGGEDTQYF	TGCACCAGCAGCCTTGGGGGGGAAGATACGCAGTATTTT
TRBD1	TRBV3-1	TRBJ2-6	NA	CASSQRQGPEGANVLTF	TGTGCCAGCAGCCAGAGACAGGGGCCTGAGGGGGCCAACGTCCTGACTTTC
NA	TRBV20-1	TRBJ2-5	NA	CSARRGGETQYF	TGCAGTGCTAGGAGGGGGGGGGAGACCCAGTACTTC
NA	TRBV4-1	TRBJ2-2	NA	CASSQGLWVVGELFF	TGCGCCAGCAGCCAAGGTCTCTGGGTGGTAGGGGAGCTGTTTTTT
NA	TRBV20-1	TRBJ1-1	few	CSARDAGKYTEAFF	TGCAGTGCTAGAGACGCAGGGAAGTACACTGAAGCTTTCTTT
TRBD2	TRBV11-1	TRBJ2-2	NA	CASSGTSGGGLTGELFF	TGTGCCAGCAGCGGGACTAGCGGGGGGGGACTCACCGGGGAGCTGTTTTTT
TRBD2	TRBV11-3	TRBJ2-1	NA	CASSLPLLAGGLGEQFF	TGTGCCAGCAGCTTGCCCTTACTAGCGGGGGGCCTGGGTGAGCAGTTCTTC
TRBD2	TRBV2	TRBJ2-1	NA	CASIRLAGGHDEQFF	TGTGCCAGCATTCGACTAGCGGGGGGGCATGATGAGCAGTTCTTC
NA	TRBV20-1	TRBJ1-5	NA	CSARGTRVLSNQPQHF	TGCAGTGCTAGAGGCACCAGGGTTTTAAGCAATCAGCCCCAGCATTTT
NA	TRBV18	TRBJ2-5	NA	CASSPAQETQYF	TGTGCCAGCTCACCAGCTCAAGAGACCCAGTACTTC
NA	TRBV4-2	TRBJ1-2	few	CASSQVRENYGYTF	TGTGCCAGCAGCCAAGTCAGGGAGAACTATGGCTACACCTTC
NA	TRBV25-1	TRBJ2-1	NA	CASRGYSYNEQFF	TGTGCCAGCAGGGGATACTCCTACAATGAGCAGTTCTTC
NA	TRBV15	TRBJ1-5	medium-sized	CATSRDVRQGKDQPQHF	TGTGCCACCAGCAGAGATGTTCGGCAGGGGAAGGATCAGCCCCAGCATTTT
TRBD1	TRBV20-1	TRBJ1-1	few	CSAPRQGAAEAFF	TGCAGTGCACCCAGACAGGGGGCCGCTGAAGCTTTCTTT
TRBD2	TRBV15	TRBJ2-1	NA	CATSHDTSGGAFKQFF	TGTGCCACCAGCCACGACACTAGCGGGGGGGCCTTTAAGCAGTTCTTC
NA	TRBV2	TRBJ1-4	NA	CASSLWRSEKLFF	TGTGCCAGCAGTCTTTGGCGGTCTGAAAAACTGTTTTTT
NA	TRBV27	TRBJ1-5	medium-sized	CASSLRGDHSNQPQHF	TGTGCCAGCAGTTTACGGGGGGACCATAGCAATCAGCCCCAGCATTTT
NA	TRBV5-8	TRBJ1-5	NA	CASKREGHSNQPQHF	TGTGCCAGCAAAAGGGAGGGACATAGCAATCAGCCCCAGCATTTT
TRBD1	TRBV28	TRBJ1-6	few	CASSFTGTGTYNSPLHF	TGTGCCAGCAGTTTTACCGGGACAGGGACTTATAATTCACCCCTCCACTTT
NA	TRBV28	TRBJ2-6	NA	CASSSGTLGANVLTF	TGTGCCAGCAGCTCGGGGACTCTGGGGGCCAACGTCCTGACTTTC